The sequence of this T cell receptor (beta chain) was determined in a study of PD-L1 blockade in urothelial cancer (dated by TCRdb to about 2017). Study-level background: Therapy was started at some point between 2013 and 2015 for all patients, and atezolizumab 1,200 mg was administered intravenously every 3 weeks. Blood samples yielded a median of roughly 150,000 T cells and more than 80,000 unique TCRs, with median clonality about 0.08. Pretreatment blood TCR-seq was available for around 29 patients, at least one posttreatment blood collection was obtained for around 25 patients, and tumor TCR-seq was available for around 25 patients. About 90% of the roughly 29 patients were males with bladder-origin urothelial cancer, and about 65% of the 29 reported a prior smoking history. Ten or so patients reached durable clinical benefit, while about 19 patients did not. An ECOG performance status of 0 or 1 was recorded for the patients, and 0 to 3 prior chemotherapy regimens had been received by the patients. Pretreatment tumor samples, along with matched peripheral blood collected serially before and after atezolizumab treatment, underwent TCR sequencing. Blood samples were analyzed at 3 weeks after treatment start (second dose) and at 6 weeks after treatment start. Somatic, immune and clinical correlates of response to PD-L1 blockade with atezolizumab in urothelial cancer were the focus of an exploratory multi-omic analysis. Whole exome sequencing and RNA sequencing of pretreatment tumors were performed alongside TCR sequencing in the same patients. Progression-free survival longer than 6 months counted as durable clinical benefit, and TCR features were additionally tested against both progression-free and overall survival.

Study-wide conclusions, independent of this receptor: Because the sample size was small (n of about 31) and many of the analyses were exploratory, the results are meant to be hypothesis-generating. Among patients with durable benefit, tumor-associated TCR clones showed greater expansion in peripheral blood 3 weeks after treatment started (n of about 21, p = 0.022). Improved progression-free and overall survival was associated with having pretreatment peripheral blood TCR clonality below the median.

Of note for this clone: Its target antigen remains unknown. The input lacks base qualities; no much larger clone sits a single base away.

From a lookup of the germline V gene, CDR1 and CDR2 are SGHNT and YENEEA. From the cysteine up to the phenylalanine, the CDR3 has a length of 12 residues. The DNA shown is the 36-base CDR3, in frame from base 1. The V and J ends are trimmed by 0 bases and 5 bases, leaving 3 bases between them. Each PCR received spiked-in synthetic TCR analog templates so that absolute template abundance could be estimated from read counts. The immunoSEQ assay used bias-controlled V and J gene primers to amplify TCRbeta CDR3 regions from genomic DNA. Rearranged TCRbeta segments were sequenced at approximately 20X coverage. In the paper's pipeline: Clustering was used to correct sequencing errors, and CDR3s were annotated against IMGT so that V, D and J genes could be assigned. Downstream analyses used only productive TCRbeta rearrangements, leaving out any out-of-frame or stop-codon sequences. Clonality was computed as one minus Shannon entropy normalized by the log of the number of unique productive sequences. Clones differing between time points or between blood and tumor were identified using Fisher's exact test with Benjamini-Hochberg correction, with an adjusted p below 0.01 applied as the threshold. Entries here come from immuneACCESS through TCRdb and include only in-frame sequences with V and J called. Some clones fail to appear in such tables; in the studies checked, an unresolved V gene covers under half of the shortfall, and the cause of the remainder is unknown. The V and J calls and clone size are taken from that table; D and trimming were inferred from the DNA. For this sample the table gives about 74,000 clones, of which around four fifths were detected only once. The ten biggest clones cover about 4.5% of the sample.

The cohort comprised more than 25 patients with locally advanced or metastatic urothelial carcinoma treated at Memorial Sloan Kettering on a trial protocol. Peripheral blood mononuclear cells were collected from each patient pretreatment and during treatment, giving between 1 and 8 total time points per patient. The Qiagen DNeasy Blood extraction kit was used to purify genomic DNA from total PBMCs and from tumor samples. PBMCs were collected pretreatment and during treatment, and were isolated and stored as previously described. This material consisted of PBMCs, taken around atezolizumab (anti-PD-L1) treatment. The clonotype originates from a man in his 70s with urothelial cancer. This chain joins TRBV11-3 to TRBJ2-3, with an unclear D gene assignment. At the DNA level, the sequence is TGTGCCAGCAGCTTAGATAAAGATACGCAGTATTTT. The encoded protein is CASSLDKDTQYF.